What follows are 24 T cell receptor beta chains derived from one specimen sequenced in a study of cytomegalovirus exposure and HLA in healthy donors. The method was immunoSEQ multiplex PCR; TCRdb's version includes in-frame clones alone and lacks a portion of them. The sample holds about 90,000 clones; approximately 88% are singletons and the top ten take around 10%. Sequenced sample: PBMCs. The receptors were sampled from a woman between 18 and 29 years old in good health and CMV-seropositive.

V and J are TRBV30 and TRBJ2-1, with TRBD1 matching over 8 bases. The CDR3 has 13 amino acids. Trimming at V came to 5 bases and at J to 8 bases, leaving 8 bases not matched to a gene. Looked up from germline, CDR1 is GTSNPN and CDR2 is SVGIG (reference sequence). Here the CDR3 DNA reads TGTGCCTGGGAGGTGGGCAGGGGGCATGAGCAGTTCTTC. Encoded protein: CAWEVGRGHEQFF.

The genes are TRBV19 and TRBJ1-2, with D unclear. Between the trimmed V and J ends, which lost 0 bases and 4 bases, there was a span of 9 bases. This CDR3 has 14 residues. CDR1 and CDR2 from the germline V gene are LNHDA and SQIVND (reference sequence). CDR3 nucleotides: TGTGCCAGTAGTATAGACCCAGTAATCTATGGCTACACCTTC. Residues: CASSIDPVIYGYTF. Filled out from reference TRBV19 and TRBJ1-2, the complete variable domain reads DGGITQSPKYLFRKEGQNVTLSCEQNLNHDAMYWYRQDPGQGLRLIYYSQIVNDFQKGDIAEGYSVSREKKESFPLTVTSAQKNPTAFYLCASSIDPVIYGYTFGSGTRLTVV.

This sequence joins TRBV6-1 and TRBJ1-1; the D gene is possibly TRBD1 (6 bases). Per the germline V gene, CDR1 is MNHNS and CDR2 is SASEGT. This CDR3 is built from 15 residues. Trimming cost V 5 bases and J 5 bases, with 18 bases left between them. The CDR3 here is CASSLRGGLGTEAFF. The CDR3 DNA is TGTGCCAGCAGTCTAAGGGGGGGTTTGGGGACTGAAGCTTTCTTT.

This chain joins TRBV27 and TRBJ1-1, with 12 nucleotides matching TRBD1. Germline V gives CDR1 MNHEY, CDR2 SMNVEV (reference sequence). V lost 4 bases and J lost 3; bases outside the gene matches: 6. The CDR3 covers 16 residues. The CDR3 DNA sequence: TGTGCCAGCAGTTCCGGGACAGGGGGCGCGTACACTGAAGCTTTCTTT. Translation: CASSSGTGGAYTEAFF.

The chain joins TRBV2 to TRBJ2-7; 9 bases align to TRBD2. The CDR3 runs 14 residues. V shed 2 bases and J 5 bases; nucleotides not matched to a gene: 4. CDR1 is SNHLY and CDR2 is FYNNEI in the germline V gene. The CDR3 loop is CASSEKRGAHEQYF. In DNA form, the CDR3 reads TGTGCCAGCAGTGAAAAGCGGGGGGCCCACGAGCAGTACTTC. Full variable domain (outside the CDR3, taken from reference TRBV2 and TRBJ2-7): EPEVTQTPSHQVTQMGQEVILRCVPISNHLYFYWYRQILGQKVEFLVSFYNNEISEKSEIFDDQFSVERPDGSNFTLKIRSTKLEDSAMYFCASSEKRGAHEQYFGPGTRLTVT.

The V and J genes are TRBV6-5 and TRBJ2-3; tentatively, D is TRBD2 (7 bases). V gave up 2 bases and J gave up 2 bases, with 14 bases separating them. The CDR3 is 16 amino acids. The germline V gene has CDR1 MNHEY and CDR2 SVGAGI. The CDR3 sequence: CASSYGSGGNTDTQYF. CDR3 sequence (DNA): TGTGCCAGCAGTTACGGATCGGGGGGCAACACAGATACGCAGTATTTT.

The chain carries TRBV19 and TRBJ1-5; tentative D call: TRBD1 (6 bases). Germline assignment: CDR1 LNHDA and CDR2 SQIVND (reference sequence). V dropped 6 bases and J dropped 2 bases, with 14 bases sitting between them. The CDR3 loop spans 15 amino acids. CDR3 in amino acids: CASRGQGQRNQPQHF. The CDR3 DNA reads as TGTGCCAGTAGAGGTCAGGGGCAGCGCAATCAGCCCCAGCATTTT. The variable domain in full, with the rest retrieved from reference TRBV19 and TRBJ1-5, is DGGITQSPKYLFRKEGQNVTLSCEQNLNHDAMYWYRQDPGQGLRLIYYSQIVNDFQKGDIAEGYSVSREKKESFPLTVTSAQKNPTAFYLCASRGQGQRNQPQHFGDGTRLSIL.

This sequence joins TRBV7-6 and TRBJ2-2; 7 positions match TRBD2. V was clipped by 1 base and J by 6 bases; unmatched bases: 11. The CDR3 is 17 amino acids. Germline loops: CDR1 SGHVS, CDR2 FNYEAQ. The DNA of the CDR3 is TGTGCCAGCAGCTTAGGGGCCAGCGGGGCTGCGCCCGGGGAGCTGTTTTTT. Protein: CASSLGASGAAPGELFF.

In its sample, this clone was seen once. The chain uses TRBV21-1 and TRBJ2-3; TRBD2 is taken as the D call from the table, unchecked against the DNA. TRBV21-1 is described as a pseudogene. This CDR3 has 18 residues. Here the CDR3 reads CASSALRGLAGGTDTQYF. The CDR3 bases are TGTGCCAGCAGCGCACTAAGGGGACTAGCGGGGGGAACGGATACGCAGTATTTT.

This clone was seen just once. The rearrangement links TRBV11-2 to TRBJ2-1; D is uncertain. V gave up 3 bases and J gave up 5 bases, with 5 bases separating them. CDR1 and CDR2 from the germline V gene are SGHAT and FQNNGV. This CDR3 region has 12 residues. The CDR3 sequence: CASSLSNNEQFF. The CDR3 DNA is TGTGCCAGCAGCTTGTCTAACAATGAGCAGTTCTTC.

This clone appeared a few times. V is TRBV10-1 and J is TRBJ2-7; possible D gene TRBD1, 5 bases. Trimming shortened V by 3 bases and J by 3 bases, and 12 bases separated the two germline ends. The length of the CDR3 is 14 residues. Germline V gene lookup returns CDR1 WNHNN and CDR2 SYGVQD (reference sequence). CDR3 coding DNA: TGCGCCAGCAGTGAAACCGGACAAATCTACGAGCAGTACTTC. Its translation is CASSETGQIYEQYF.

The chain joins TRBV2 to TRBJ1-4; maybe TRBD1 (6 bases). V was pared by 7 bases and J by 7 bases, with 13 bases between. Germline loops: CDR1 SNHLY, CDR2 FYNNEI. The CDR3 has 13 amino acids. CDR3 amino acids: CASISGASEKLFF. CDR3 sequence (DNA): TGTGCCAGCATCTCAGGGGCTAGTGAAAAACTGTTTTTT.

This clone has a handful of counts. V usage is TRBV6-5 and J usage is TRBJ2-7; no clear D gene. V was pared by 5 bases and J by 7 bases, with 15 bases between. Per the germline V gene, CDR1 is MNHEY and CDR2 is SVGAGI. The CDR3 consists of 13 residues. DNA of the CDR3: TGTGCCAGCAGTGCCTCCCAGACCGGGGAGCAGTACTTC. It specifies CASSASQTGEQYF.

The CDR3: CASSFATGGGYTF. The CDR3 DNA reads TGTGCCAGCAGCTTCGCGACAGGGGGCGGCTACACCTTC. The rearrangement joins TRBV5-8 to TRBJ1-2, with 10 bases that match TRBD1. CDR1 SGHTS and CDR2 YDEGEE come from the germline V gene. This CDR3 has 13 residues. Trimming cost V 2 bases and J 8 bases; bases outside gene matches: 3.

The CDR3 DNA reads TGCGCCAGCAGTGAGTCGGTTGGGAGCGGGGAAGAGACCCAGTACTTC. It is translated as CASSESVGSGEETQYF. This chain uses TRBV10-1 with TRBJ2-5, with TRBD2 identical over 7 bases. The CDR3 contains 16 residues. V was clipped by 0 bases and J by 3 bases; unmatched bases: 7. Germline V gene sequence: CDR1 WNHNN, CDR2 SYGVQD (reference sequence).

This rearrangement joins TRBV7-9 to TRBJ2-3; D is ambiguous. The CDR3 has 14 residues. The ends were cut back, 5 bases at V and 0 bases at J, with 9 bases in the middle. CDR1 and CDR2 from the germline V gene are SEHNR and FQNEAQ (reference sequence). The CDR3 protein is CASSPTQSTDTQYF. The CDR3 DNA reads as TGTGCCAGCAGCCCAACTCAAAGCACAGATACGCAGTATTTT.

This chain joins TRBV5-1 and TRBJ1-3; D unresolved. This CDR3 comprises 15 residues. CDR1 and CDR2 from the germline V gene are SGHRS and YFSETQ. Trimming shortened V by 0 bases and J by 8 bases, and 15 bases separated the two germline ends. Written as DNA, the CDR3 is TGCGCCAGCAGCTTGGTGCCAGGAGCGGTGGACACCATATATTTT. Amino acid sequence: CASSLVPGAVDTIYF.

The CDR3 nucleotides are TGTGCCAGCACCCGAATCGGACAGTCTAATGAAAAACTGTTTTTT. Translating gives CASTRIGQSNEKLFF. The chain recombines TRBV27 with TRBJ1-4, with a tentative D call TRBD1 (6 bases). The CDR3 is made up of 15 amino acids. The germline V gene has CDR1 MNHEY and CDR2 SMNVEV (reference sequence). The V end was cut by 7 bases, the J end by 3 bases, with 15 bases between.

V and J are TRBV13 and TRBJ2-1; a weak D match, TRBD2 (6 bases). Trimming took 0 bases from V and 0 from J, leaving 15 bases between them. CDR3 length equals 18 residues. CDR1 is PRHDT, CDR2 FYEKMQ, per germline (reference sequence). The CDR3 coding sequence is TGTGCCAGCAGCTTAGGTTCGTGGGAGGTTAGCTCCTACAATGAGCAGTTCTTC. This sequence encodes CASSLGSWEVSSYNEQFF.

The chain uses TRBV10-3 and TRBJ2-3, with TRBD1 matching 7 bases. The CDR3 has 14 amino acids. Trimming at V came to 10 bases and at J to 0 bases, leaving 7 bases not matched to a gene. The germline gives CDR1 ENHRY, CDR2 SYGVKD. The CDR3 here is CATNRGPSTDTQYF. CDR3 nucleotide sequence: TGTGCCACGAACAGGGGACCTAGCACAGATACGCAGTATTTT.

This chain's CDR3 is CASSLEQGAGETQYF. The CDR3 nucleotides read TGTGCCAGCAGCTTGGAACAGGGGGCCGGGGAGACCCAGTACTTC. This chain uses TRBV5-6 with TRBJ2-5, with 9 bases matching TRBD1. CDR3 length: 15 amino acids. The trim removed 0 bases at V and 5 bases at J, leaving 5 bases unmatched. Germline loops: CDR1 SGHDT, CDR2 YYEEEE.

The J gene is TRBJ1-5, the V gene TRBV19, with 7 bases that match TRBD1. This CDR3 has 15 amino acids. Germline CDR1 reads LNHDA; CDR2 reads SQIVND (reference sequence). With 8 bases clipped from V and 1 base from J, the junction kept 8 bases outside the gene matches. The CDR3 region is CASAGQLRSNQPQHF. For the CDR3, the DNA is TGTGCCAGTGCGGGACAGCTGCGGAGCAATCAGCCCCAGCATTTT.

The CDR3 is CASSSAQGALNTEAFF. The CDR3 coding sequence is TGTGCCAGCAGTTCGGCACAGGGGGCGCTGAACACTGAAGCTTTCTTT. The chain uses TRBV28 and TRBJ1-1; 9 nucleotides align to TRBD1. The ends lost 4 bases at V and 0 bases at J; junction bases unmatched: 6. The germline V gene encodes CDR1 MDHEN and CDR2 SYDVKM. The CDR3 contains 16 residues.

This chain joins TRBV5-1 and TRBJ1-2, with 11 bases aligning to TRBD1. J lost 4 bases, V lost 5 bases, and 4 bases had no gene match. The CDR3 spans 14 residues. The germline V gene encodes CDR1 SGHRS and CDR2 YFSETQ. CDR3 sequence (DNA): TGCGCCAGCAGGGGGACAGGGGGAGGCTATGGCTACACCTTC. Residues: CASRGTGGGYGYTF.